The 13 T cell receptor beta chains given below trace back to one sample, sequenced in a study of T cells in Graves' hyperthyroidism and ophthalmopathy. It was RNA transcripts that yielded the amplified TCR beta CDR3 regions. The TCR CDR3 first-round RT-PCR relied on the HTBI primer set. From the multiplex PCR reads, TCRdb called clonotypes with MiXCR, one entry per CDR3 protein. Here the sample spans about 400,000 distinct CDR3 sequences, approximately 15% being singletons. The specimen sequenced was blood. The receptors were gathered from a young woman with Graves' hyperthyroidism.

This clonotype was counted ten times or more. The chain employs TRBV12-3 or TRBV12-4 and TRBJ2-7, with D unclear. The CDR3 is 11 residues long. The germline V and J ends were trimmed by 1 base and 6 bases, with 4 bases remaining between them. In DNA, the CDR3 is TGTGCCAGCAGTTTAGGCAGCGAGCAGTACTTC. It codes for CASSLGSEQYF.

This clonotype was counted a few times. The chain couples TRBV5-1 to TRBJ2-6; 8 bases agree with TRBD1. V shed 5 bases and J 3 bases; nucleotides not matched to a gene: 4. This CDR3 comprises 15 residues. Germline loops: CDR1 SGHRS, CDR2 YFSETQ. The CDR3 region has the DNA TGCGCCAGCAGTAAGACAGGGGATGGGGCCAACGTCCTGACTTTC. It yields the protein CASSKTGDGANVLTF.

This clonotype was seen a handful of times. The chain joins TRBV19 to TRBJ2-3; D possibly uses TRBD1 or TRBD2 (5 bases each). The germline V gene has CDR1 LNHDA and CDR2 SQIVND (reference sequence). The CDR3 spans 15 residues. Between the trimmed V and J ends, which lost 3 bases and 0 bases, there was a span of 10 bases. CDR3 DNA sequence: TGTGCCAGTAGTATGAGGGGACCTAGCACAGATACGCAGTATTTT. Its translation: CASSMRGPSTDTQYF.

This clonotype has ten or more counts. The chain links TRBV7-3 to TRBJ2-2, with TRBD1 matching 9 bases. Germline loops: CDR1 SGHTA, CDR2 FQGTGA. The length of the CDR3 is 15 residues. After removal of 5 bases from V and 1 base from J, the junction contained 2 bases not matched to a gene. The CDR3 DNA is TGTGCCAGCAGCAAGACAGGGGGGAACACCGGGGAGCTGTTTTTT. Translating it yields CASSKTGGNTGELFF.

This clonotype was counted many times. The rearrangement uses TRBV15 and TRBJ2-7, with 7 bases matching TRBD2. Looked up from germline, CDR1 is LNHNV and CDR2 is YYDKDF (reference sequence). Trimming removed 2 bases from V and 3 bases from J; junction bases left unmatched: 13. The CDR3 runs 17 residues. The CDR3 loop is CATSRSPRSGAFYEQYF. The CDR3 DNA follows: TGTGCCACCAGCAGATCGCCCAGAAGCGGGGCTTTCTACGAGCAGTACTTC.

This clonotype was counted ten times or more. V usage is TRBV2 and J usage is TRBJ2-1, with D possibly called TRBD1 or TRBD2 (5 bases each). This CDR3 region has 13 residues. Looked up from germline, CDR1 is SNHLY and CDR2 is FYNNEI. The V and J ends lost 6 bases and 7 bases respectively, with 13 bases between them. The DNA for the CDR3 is TGTGCCAGCAGCGACCTTTGGGGGAATGAGCAGTTCTTC. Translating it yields CASSDLWGNEQFF.

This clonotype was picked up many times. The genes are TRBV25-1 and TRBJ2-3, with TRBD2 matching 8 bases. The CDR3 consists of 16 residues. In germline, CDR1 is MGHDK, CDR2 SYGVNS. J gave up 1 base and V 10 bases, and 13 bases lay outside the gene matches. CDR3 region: CATRDGGGLRTDTQYF. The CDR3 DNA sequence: TGTGCCACCAGGGACGGGGGGGGCCTCCGCACAGATACGCAGTATTTT.

This CDR3 reads CASSLHAGNTEAFF. The CDR3 DNA reads TGTGCCAGCAGCCTGCATGCGGGAAACACTGAAGCTTTCTTT. V usage is TRBV3-1 and J usage is TRBJ1-1; D uncertain. Deletions cut 4 bases from V and 2 bases from J, with 11 bases between. Germline V gives CDR1 LGHDT, CDR2 YNNKEL (reference sequence). The CDR3 runs to 14 residues.

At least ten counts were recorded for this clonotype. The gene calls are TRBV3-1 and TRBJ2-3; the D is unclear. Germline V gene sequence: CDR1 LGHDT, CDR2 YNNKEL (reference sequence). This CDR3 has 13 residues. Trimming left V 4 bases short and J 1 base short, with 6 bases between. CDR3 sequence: CASSRLGTDTQYF. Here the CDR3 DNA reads TGTGCCAGCAGCCGGTTGGGCACAGATACGCAGTATTTT.

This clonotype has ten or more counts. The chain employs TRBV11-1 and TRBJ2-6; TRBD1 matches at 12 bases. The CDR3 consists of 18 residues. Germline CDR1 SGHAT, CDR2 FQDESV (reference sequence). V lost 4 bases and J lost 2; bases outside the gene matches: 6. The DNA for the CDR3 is TGTGCCAGCAGCTCACCGGGACAGGGGGCGCCTGGGGCCAACGTCCTGACTTTC. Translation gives CASSSPGQGAPGANVLTF. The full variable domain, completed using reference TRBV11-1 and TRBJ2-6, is EAEVAQSPRYKITEKSQAVAFWCDPISGHATLYWYRQILGQGPELLVQFQDESVVDDSQLPKDRFSAERLKGVDSTLKIQPAELGDSAMYLCASSSPGQGAPGANVLTFGAGSRLTVL.

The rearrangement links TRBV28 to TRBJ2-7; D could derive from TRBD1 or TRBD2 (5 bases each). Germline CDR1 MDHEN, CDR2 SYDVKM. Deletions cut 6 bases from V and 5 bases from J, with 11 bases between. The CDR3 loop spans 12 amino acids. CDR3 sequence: CASRGDGNEQYF. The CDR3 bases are TGTGCCAGCAGGGGGGACGGCAACGAGCAGTACTTC.

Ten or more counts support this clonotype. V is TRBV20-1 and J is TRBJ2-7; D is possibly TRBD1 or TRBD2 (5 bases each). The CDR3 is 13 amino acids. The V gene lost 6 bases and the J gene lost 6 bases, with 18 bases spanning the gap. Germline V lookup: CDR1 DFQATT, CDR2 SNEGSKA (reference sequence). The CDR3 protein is CSAAGTDPFEQYF. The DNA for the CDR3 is TGCAGTGCCGCCGGGACGGACCCTTTCGAGCAGTACTTC.

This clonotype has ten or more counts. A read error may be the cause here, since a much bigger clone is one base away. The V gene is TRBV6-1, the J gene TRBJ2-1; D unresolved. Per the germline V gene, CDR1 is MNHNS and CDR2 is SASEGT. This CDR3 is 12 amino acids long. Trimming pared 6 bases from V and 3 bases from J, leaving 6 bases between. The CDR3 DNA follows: TGTGCCAGCAGCGTAGACTACAATGAGCAGTTCTTC. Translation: CASSVDYNEQFF.